A selection of T cell receptor beta chains follows, all from one sample in a study of OX40 agonist ivuxolimab in advanced cancers. TCRdb's copy holds only in-frame clones and misses some; the assay was immunoSEQ multiplex PCR. The data show some 98,000 clones, approximately 93% seen once. This sample comprised CD4+ or CD8+ T cells sorted from blood, obtained in a trial of the OX40 agonist ivuxolimab. These receptors all stem from an adult with an advanced solid tumor such as melanoma, head and neck, liver or kidney cancer. CDR3s leave out the opening cysteine and the closing phenylalanine or tryptophan. D genes are given only for firm matches. Expanded clones are given a class, and other clones once, few, many or no size at all.

v_call d_call clone_size cdr3_aa
TRBV28 . . ASKEGGNQPQH
TRBV9 TRBD2 once ASSVDLFSSGRLRDTQY
TRBV11-2 . . ASSLKSGNNEQF
TRBV28 . once ASSPLGLGYNEQF
TRBV7-2 TRBD1 . ASSLGQTLYGYT
TRBV4-3 . . ASSQDSQYANNEQF
TRBV28 . . ASSRGGASGNTIY
TRBV5-1 . . ASSLTDTQY
TRBV6-5 . . ASSFTGFYGYT
TRBV7-8 . . ASSSSSQPQH
TRBV5-1 . . ASSTGQDTTNEKLF
TRBV5-6 TRBD1 . ASTESPGTGTEAF
TRBV6-1 . . ASSEFGRLNSPLH
TRBV7-3 . . ASSLMQGAYNEQF
TRBV30 . once AWSEPWGGRTEAF
TRBV27 TRBD2 . ASSLRAGMGTGELF
TRBV5-1 TRBD2 . ASSIIGGETQY
TRBV5-6 . once ASSLNFRSDTEAF
TRBV29-1 TRBD1 . SVGQGANQPQH
TRBV4-3 . . ASSRNFQETQY
TRBV4-3 TRBD1 few ASSQRWETGMVAF
TRBV11-2 . . ASSRLSSYNEQF
TRBV28 . . ASSFRPQPQH
TRBV5-4 TRBD2 . ASSLKSGGADTQY
TRBV6-5 TRBD1 . ASSYVGTDFEAF
TRBV15 TRBD2 . ATSRDRSSGGLYNEQF
TRBV5-6 . . ASSLLGGQPQH
TRBV18 . . ASSPQSSGNTIY
TRBV19 . . ASKGGLSTDTQY
TRBV19 . once ASSIFAPGGSNQPQH
TRBV11-2 TRBD1 once ATSTGINYGYT
TRBV5-1 . . ASSLGVPQDTIY
TRBV5-4 . once ASSIDRSHQPQH
TRBV6-1 . . ASRAGETQY
TRBV6-6 . . ASVPGGRDQPQH
TRBV15 TRBD2 . ATSRVSVGGLANEQF
TRBV30 . . AWKFPDRSMNTEAF
TRBV7-2 . . ASSSGAGEQY
TRBV11-3 . . ASSLAVGGLNTEAF
TRBV7-9 . . ASSLSPSGTDTQY
TRBV12-5 TRBD2 . ASGLRQGLAGVIGTDTQY
TRBV15 . . ATSHDKRSTDTQY
TRBV7-2 TRBD1 . ASSYSGTGENIQY
TRBV5-4 TRBD1 . ASSQWAGGNQPQH
TRBV4-3 . . ASSQVVGGQPQH
TRBV4-2 . . ASSQNTEAF
TRBV29-1 TRBD1 . SIYRGAGNTIY
TRBV6-1 . . ASCTANTEAF
TRBV4-2 TRBD1 . ASSYGNRGNEKLF
TRBV5-1 . . ASSLDLNQPQH
TRBV9 . . ASSPGEGSYEQY
TRBV6-5 . . ASKVERVTDTQY
TRBV27 . . ASSPHTDTQY